These T cell receptor beta chains were read from a single sample in a study of blood T cell repertoires in COVID-19. Produced via immunoSEQ multiplex PCR; TCRdb's table is partial and in-frame only. The table has over 90,000 clones, more than 70% seen once. Sequenced: peripheral blood. The receptors here all came from a human donor in a cohort sampled during active COVID-19. The CDR3 runs from the conserved cysteine through the conserved F or W. The D gene is left open where the match is weak. Not all rows give a size; the values are once, few, many and, for expanded clones, a class.

d_gene	v_gene	abundance	j_gene	CDR3nt	CDR3aa
TRBD1	TRBV18	-	TRBJ1-1	TGTGCCAGCTCACCACTTCGGGGCAGGGGGCTCCCGAACACTGAAGCTTTCTTT	CASSPLRGRGLPNTEAFF
-	TRBV10-3	few	TRBJ2-7	TGTGCCATCAGTGGTGCAGGGGTGACTTACGAGCAGTACTTC	CAISGAGVTYEQYF
-	TRBV4-1	few	TRBJ1-1	TGCGCCAGCAGCCACACAGGTGGTGGGCAGGGTGGAGTTGACACTGAAGCTTTCTTT	CASSHTGGGQGGVDTEAFF
TRBD2	TRBV15	-	TRBJ2-3	TGTGCCACCGGCAGAGGGGGGACTAGCGGGAGCACAGATACGCAGTATTTT	CATGRGGTSGSTDTQYF
-	TRBV6-8	-	TRBJ1-1	TGTGCCAGCACTACAGGGATTCGGAACACTGAAGCTTTCTTT	CASTTGIRNTEAFF
TRBD2	TRBV19	-	TRBJ2-2	TGTGCCAGTAGTATGCTGGGAACTAGCGGGAGGGCCCACGGGGAGCTGTTTTTT	CASSMLGTSGRAHGELFF
-	TRBV9	-	TRBJ2-6	TGTGCCAGCACCGGAGGCGCTGAGGTGCTGAGGGGGGCCAACGTCCTGACTTTC	CASTGGAEVLRGANVLTF
-	TRBV5-1	-	TRBJ2-7	TGCGCCAGCAGCTTTGACAGGACCTACGAGCAGTACTTC	CASSFDRTYEQYF
-	TRBV7-3	-	TRBJ2-2	TGTGCCAGCAGCTTAAGTGGCCCCAACACCGGGGAGCTGTTTTTT	CASSLSGPNTGELFF
TRBD1	TRBV19	many	TRBJ1-5	TGTGCCAGCCTCCCACGGGGCAGGGGGCAGGATCAGCCCCAGCATTTT	CASLPRGRGQDQPQHF
-	TRBV6-2/TRBV6-3	-	TRBJ1-5	TGTGCCAGCAGCTTACAGGGCGGCAATCAGCCCCAGCATTTT	CASSLQGGNQPQHF
TRBD1	TRBV10-3	-	TRBJ2-7	TGTGCCATCAAGGCGACCGGGACAGACGAGCAGTACTTC	CAIKATGTDEQYF
-	TRBV5-1	-	TRBJ2-5	TGCGCCAGCAGCTTGGGGAGGGAAGAGACCCAGTACTTC	CASSLGREETQYF
TRBD2	TRBV7-2	-	TRBJ2-1	TGTGCCAGCAGCCCCCTAGGGACTAGCGGTAATCAGTTCTTC	CASSPLGTSGNQFF
-	TRBV6-5	-	TRBJ2-5	TGTGCCAGCAGACACGACAGGACGGCAGAGACCCAGTACTTC	CASRHDRTAETQYF
-	TRBV9	-	TRBJ2-7	TGTGCCAGCAGCGCCGAGCGGGTTCCCTACGAGCAGTACTTC	CASSAERVPYEQYF
-	TRBV7-3	-	TRBJ1-3	TGTGCCAGCAGCTTAAACCCCAGGGGAACCTCTGGAAACACCATATATTTT	CASSLNPRGTSGNTIYF
TRBD2	TRBV7-7	-	TRBJ2-1	TGTGCCAGCAGCCCGACTAGCGGAAGCTCCTACAATGAGCAGTTCTTC	CASSPTSGSSYNEQFF
-	TRBV19	-	TRBJ2-7	TGTGCCAGCCAAAGCGAACCGACCTACGAGCAGTACTTC	CASQSEPTYEQYF
-	TRBV5-1	-	TRBJ1-1	TGCGCCAGCAGCGACGGACAGAACACTGAAGCTTTCTTT	CASSDGQNTEAFF
-	TRBV5-1	few	TRBJ1-1	TGCGCCAGCAGCTTGGACACCTCAGGGACTGAAGCTTTCTTT	CASSLDTSGTEAFF
TRBD1	TRBV6-4	few	TRBJ2-7	TGTGCCAGCAGTGACCCGGAGAGGGACAGGAGCAACGAGCAGTACTTC	CASSDPERDRSNEQYF
-	TRBV4-3	-	TRBJ2-1	TGCGCCAGCAGCCAAGATAGCAACTCCTACAATGAGCAGTTCTTC	CASSQDSNSYNEQFF
-	TRBV19	-	TRBJ2-3	TGTGCCAGTAGTATCTCCCCCCGGGACTCCCTATTTCACACGCAGTATTTT	CASSISPRDSLFHTQYF
TRBD2	TRBV5-6	-	TRBJ2-5	TGTGCCAGCAGCCGGGGAGGGCCTAATAGCCAGTACTTC	CASSRGGPNSQYF
TRBD1	TRBV3-1/TRBV3-2	-	TRBJ1-4	TGTGCCAGCAGTGAATACCTCGGGACAGGGTCTTGGGAAAAACTGTTTTTT	CASSEYLGTGSWEKLFF
TRBD2	TRBV24-1	-	TRBJ2-1	TGTGCCACCAGTGTTAGCGGGAGCTGGATTGAGCAGTTCTTC	CATSVSGSWIEQFF
-	TRBV5-4	-	TRBJ2-2	TGTGCCAGCAGCTTGTCCAGGAACACCGGGGAGCTGTTTTTT	CASSLSRNTGELFF
TRBD1	TRBV12-3/TRBV12-4	-	TRBJ1-1	TGTGCCAGCAGTTTTCCCAGGGGGGAAGCTTTCTTT	CASSFPRGEAFF
TRBD1	TRBV29-1	-	TRBJ1-1	TGCAGCGCCACATTAACCGGGACAGGCCCCCCGAAGGGAGCTTTCTTT	CSATLTGTGPPKGAFF
TRBD1	TRBV5-8	-	TRBJ1-1	TGTGCCAGCAGCCCGAGGGACAGCTTGAACACTGAAGCTTTCTTT	CASSPRDSLNTEAFF
TRBD2	TRBV4-2	-	TRBJ2-1	TGTGCCAGCAGCCAAGATGCCACTAGCGGGTTCAATGAGCAGTTCTTC	CASSQDATSGFNEQFF
TRBD1	TRBV6-5	few	TRBJ1-1	TGTGCCAGCAGTTACTCCGACAGGGCTGGCAGTTTCTTT	CASSYSDRAGSFF
-	TRBV5-6	-	TRBJ2-7	TGTGCCAGCAGCTTTGGGGGACTTACTTCCTACGAGCAGTACTTC	CASSFGGLTSYEQYF
TRBD2	TRBV7-7	once	TRBJ2-5	TGTGCTAGCAGCTTAGGTTCTGCGGGAGGAGTAGAGACCCAGTACTTC	CASSLGSAGGVETQYF
TRBD2	TRBV24-1	once	TRBJ2-2	TGTGCCACCAGTGATTTCGCGGGGGGCACCGGGGAGCTGTTTTTT	CATSDFAGGTGELFF
TRBD2	TRBV7-2	-	TRBJ2-7	TGTGCCAGCAGCTCCCTAACTAGCGGGAGGATCCACGAGCAGTACTTC	CASSSLTSGRIHEQYF
TRBD2	TRBV10-3	-	TRBJ2-1	TGTGCCATCTCTATAGCGGGAGGAAGCAATGAGCAGTTCTTC	CAISIAGGSNEQFF
-	TRBV28	-	TRBJ1-2	TGTGCCAGCAGGGTTCCGGGGGACTATGGCTACACCTTC	CASRVPGDYGYTF
-	TRBV5-1	-	TRBJ2-1	TGCGCCAGCAGCTTGGTTGGGAGCAGTAACTACAATGAGCAGTTCTTC	CASSLVGSSNYNEQFF
-	TRBV29-1	-	TRBJ1-2	TGCAGCGCCGACGGGACTCTCGGCTACACCTTC	CSADGTLGYTF